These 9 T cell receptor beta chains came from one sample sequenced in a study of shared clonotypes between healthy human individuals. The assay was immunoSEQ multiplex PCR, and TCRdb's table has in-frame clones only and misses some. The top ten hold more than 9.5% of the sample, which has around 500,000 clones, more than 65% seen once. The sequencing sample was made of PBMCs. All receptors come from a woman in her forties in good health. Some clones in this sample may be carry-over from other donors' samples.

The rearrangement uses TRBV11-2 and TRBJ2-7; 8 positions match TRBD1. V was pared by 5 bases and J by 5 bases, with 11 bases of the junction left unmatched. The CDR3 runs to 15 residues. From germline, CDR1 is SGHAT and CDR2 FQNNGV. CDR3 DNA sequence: TGTGCCAGCAGCCTCCCCTTGGACAGGGAGGACGAGCAGTACTTC. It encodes CASSLPLDREDEQYF.

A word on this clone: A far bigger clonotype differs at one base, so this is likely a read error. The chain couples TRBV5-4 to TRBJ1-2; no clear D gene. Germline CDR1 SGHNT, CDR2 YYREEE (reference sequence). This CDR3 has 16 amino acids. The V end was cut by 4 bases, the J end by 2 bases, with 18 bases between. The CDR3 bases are TGTGCCAGCAGCCCGGGCAATGGGTTATTGAACTATGGCTACACCTTC. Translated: CASSPGNGLLNYGYTF. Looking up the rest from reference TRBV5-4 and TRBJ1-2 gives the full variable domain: ETGVTQSPTHLIKTRGQQVTLRCSSQSGHNTVSWYQQALGQGPQFIFQYYREEENGRGNFPPRFSGLQFPNYSSELNVNALELDDSALYLCASSPGNGLLNYGYTFGSGTRLTVV.

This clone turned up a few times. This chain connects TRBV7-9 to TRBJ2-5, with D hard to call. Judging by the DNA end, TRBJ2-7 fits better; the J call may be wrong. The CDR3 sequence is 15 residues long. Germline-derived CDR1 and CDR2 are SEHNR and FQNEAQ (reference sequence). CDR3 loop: CASSPSRQSSYEQYF. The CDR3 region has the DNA TGTGCCAGCAGCCCCTCCCGGCAGAGCTCCTACGAGCAGTACTTC.

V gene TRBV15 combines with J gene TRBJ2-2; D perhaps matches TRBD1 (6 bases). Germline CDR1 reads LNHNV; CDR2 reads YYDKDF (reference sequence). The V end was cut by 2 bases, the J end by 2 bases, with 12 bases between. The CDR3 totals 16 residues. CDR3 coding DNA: TGTGCCACCAGCAGATACAGGGCCCCAAACACCGGGGAGCTGTTTTTT. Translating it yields CATSRYRAPNTGELFF.

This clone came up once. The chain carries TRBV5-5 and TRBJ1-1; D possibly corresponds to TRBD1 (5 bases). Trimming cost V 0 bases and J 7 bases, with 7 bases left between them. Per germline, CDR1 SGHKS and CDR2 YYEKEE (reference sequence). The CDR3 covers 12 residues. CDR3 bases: TGTGCCAGCAGCTTGGGAGGGGTTGAAGCTTTCTTT. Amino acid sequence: CASSLGGVEAFF.

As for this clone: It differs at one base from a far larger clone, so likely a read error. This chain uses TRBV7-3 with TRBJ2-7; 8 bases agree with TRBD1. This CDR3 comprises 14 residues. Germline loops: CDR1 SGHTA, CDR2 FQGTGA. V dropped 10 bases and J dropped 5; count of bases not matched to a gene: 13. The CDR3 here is CATAEWTGNDEQYF. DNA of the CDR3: TGTGCCACCGCGGAGTGGACAGGGAACGACGAGCAGTACTTC.

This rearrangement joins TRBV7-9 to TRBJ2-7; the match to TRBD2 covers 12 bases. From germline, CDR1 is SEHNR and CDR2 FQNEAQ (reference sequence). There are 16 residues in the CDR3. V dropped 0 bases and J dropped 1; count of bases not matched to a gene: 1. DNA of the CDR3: TGTGCCAGCAGCTTAGCCCTAGCGGGAGGGTCCTACGAGCAGTACTTC. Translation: CASSLALAGGSYEQYF.

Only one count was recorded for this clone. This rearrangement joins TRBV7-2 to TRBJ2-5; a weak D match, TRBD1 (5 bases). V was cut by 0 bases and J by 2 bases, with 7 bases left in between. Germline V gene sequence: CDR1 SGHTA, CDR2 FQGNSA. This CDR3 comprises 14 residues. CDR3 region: CASSLAAGQETQYF. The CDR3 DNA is TGTGCCAGCAGCTTAGCTGCAGGGCAAGAGACCCAGTACTTC.

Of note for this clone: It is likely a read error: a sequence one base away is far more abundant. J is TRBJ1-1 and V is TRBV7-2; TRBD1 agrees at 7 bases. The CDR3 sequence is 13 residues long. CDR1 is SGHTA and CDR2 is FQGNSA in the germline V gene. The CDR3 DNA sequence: TGTGCCAACAGCGTATGGGACAGCACTGAAGCTTTCTTT. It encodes CANSVWDSTEAFF.